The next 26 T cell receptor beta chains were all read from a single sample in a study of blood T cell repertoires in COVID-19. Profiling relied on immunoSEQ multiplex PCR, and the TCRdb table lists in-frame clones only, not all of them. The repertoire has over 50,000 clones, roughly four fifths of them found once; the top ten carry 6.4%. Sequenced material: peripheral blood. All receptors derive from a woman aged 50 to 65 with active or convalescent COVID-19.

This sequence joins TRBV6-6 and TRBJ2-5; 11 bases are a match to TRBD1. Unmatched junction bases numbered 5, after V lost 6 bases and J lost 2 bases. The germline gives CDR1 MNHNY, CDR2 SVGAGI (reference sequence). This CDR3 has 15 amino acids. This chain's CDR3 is CASRRDRGVQETQYF. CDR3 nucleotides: TGTGCCAGCAGGCGGGACAGGGGGGTGCAAGAGACCCAGTACTTC.

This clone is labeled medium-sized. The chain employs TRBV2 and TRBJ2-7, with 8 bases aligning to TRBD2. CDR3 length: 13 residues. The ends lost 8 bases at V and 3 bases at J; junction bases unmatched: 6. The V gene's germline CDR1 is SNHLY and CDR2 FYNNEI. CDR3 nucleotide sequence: TGTGCCAGCGGGGGACTAGGTTACTACGAGCAGTACTTC. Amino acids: CASGGLGYYEQYF. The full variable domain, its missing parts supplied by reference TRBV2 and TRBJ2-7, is EPEVTQTPSHQVTQMGQEVILRCVPISNHLYFYWYRQILGQKVEFLVSFYNNEISEKSEIFDDQFSVERPDGSNFTLKIRSTKLEDSAMYFCASGGLGYYEQYFGPGTRLTVT.

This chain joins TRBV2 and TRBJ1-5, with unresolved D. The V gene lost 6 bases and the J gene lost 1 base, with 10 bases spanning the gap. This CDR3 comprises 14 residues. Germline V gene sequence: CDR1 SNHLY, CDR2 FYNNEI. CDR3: CASRNRPSNQPQHF. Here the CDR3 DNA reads TGTGCCAGCAGAAACAGACCAAGCAATCAGCCCCAGCATTTT. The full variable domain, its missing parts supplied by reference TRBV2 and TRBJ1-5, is EPEVTQTPSHQVTQMGQEVILRCVPISNHLYFYWYRQILGQKVEFLVSFYNNEISEKSEIFDDQFSVERPDGSNFTLKIRSTKLEDSAMYFCASRNRPSNQPQHFGDGTRLSIL.

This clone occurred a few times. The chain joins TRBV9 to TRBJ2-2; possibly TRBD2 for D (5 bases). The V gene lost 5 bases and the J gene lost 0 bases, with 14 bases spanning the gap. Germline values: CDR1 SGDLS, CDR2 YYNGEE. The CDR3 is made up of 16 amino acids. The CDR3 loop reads CASSARQAANTGELFF. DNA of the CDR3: TGTGCCAGCAGTGCCCGCCAAGCGGCGAACACCGGGGAGCTGTTTTTT. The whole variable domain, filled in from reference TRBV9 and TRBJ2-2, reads DSGVTQTPKHLITATGQRVTLRCSPRSGDLSVYWYQQSLDQGLQFLIQYYNGEERAKGNILERFSAQQFPDLHSELNLSSLELGDSALYFCASSARQAANTGELFFGEGSRLTVL.

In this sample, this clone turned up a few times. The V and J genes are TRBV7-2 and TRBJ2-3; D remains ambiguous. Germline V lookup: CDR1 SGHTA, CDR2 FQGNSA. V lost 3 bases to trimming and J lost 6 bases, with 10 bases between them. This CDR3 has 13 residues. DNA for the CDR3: TGTGCCAGCAGCTTTCAGAACACGGATACGCAGTATTTT. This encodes CASSFQNTDTQYF.

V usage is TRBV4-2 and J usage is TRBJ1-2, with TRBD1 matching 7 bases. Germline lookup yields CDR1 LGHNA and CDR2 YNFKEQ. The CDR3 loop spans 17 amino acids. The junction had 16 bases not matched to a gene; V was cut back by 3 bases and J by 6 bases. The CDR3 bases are TGTGCCAGCAGCCACGGGTCCTTGACAGGGAATTCAGATGGCTACACCTTC. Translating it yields CASSHGSLTGNSDGYTF.

CDR3 sequence (DNA): TGTGCCAGCAGCTTCGGAGCGGGAGGCGGGACGCAGTATTTT. Translating gives CASSFGAGGGTQYF. The rearrangement joins TRBV5-5 to TRBJ2-3, with TRBD2 matching over 9 bases. The CDR3 is 14 amino acids. V trimming: 2 bases; J trimming: 9 bases; junction bases outside the gene matches: 7. Germline V CDR1 and CDR2: SGHKS, YYEKEE (reference sequence). The full variable domain, completed using reference TRBV5-5 and TRBJ2-3, is DAGVTQSPTHLIKTRGQQVTLRCSPISGHKSVSWYQQVLGQGPQFIFQYYEKEERGRGNFPDRFSARQFPNYSSELNVNALLLGDSALYLCASSFGAGGGTQYFGPGTRLTVL.

In DNA form, the CDR3 reads TGCGCCAGCAGCTTGGGCCAGAGCGGAAGTGAAGCTTTCTTT. This codes for CASSLGQSGSEAFF. The chain combines TRBV5-1 with TRBJ1-1, with no clear D. The CDR3 extends over 14 amino acids. Trimming stripped 0 bases from V and 7 bases from J, with 13 bases between. Germline CDR1 reads SGHRS; CDR2 reads YFSETQ.

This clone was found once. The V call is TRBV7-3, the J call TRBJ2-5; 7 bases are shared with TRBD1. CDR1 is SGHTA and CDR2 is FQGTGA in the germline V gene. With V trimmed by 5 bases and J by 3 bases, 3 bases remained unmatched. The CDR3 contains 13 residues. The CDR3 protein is CASSLGTEETQYF. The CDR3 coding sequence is TGTGCCAGCAGCCTGGGGACAGAAGAGACCCAGTACTTC.

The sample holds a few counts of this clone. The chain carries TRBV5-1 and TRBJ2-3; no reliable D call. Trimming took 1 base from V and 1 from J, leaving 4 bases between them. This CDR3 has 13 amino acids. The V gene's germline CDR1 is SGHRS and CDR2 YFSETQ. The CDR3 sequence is CASSLRGTDTQYF. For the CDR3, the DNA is TGCGCCAGCAGCTTGCGGGGCACAGATACGCAGTATTTT.

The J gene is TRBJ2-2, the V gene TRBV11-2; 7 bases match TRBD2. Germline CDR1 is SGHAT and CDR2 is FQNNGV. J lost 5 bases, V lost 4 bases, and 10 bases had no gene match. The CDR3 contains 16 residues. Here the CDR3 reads CASSSLAGVGTGELFF. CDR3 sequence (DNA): TGTGCCAGCAGCTCCTTGGCGGGAGTCGGTACCGGGGAGCTGTTTTTT.

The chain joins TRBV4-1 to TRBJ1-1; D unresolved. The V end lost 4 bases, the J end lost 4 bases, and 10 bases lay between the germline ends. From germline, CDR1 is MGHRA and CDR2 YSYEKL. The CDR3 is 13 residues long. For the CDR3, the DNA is TGCGCCAGCAGCCTTCGAGAGGGCACTGAAGCTTTCTTT. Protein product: CASSLREGTEAFF.

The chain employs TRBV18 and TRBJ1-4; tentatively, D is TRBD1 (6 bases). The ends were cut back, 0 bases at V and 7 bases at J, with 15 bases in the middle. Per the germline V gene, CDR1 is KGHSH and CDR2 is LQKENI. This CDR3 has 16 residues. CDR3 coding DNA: TGTGCCAGCTCACCACCGGCTTCGTTAGGGGGTGAAAAACTGTTTTTT. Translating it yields CASSPPASLGGEKLFF. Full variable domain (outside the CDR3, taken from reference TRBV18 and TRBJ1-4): NAGVMQNPRHLVRRRGQEARLRCSPMKGHSHVYWYRQLPEEGLKFMVYLQKENIIDESGMPKERFSAEFPKEGPSILRIQQVVRGDSAAYFCASSPPASLGGEKLFFGSGTQLSVL.

CDR3 amino acids: CASRPITGGATDTQYF. Written as DNA, the CDR3 is TGTGCCAGCAGACCCATAACGGGAGGCGCCACAGATACGCAGTATTTT. This chain joins TRBV27 and TRBJ2-3; 7 bases fit TRBD2. V lost 6 bases and J lost 2; bases outside the gene matches: 11. The CDR3 has 16 amino acids. Germline lookup yields CDR1 MNHEY and CDR2 SMNVEV (reference sequence).

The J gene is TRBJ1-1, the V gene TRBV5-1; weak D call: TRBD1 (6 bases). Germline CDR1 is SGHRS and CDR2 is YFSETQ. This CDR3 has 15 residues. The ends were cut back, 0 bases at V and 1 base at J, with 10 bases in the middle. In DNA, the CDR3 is TGCGCCAGCAGCTTGGTTGCGGGGGCGAACACTGAAGCTTTCTTT. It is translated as CASSLVAGANTEAFF.

The CDR3, as DNA: TGCGCCAGCAATCGAGAAGGGGGAAACTATGGCTACACCTTC. It is translated as CASNREGGNYGYTF. This chain links TRBV5-1 with TRBJ1-2; D possibly corresponds to TRBD1 (6 bases). CDR1 SGHRS and CDR2 YFSETQ come from the germline V gene. Trimming shortened V by 6 bases and J by 2 bases, and 14 bases separated the two germline ends. CDR3 length: 14 residues.

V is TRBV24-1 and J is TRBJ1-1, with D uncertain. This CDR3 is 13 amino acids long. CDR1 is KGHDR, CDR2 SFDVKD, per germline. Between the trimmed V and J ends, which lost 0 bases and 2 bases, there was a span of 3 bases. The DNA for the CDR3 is TGTGCCACCAGTGATTTGACAAACACTGAAGCTTTCTTT. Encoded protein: CATSDLTNTEAFF.

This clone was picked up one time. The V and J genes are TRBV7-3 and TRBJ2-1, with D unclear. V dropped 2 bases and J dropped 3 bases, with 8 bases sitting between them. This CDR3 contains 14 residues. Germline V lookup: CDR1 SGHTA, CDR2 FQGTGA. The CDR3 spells CASSLVTVYNEQFF. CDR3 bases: TGTGCCAGCAGCTTAGTCACAGTCTACAATGAGCAGTTCTTC.

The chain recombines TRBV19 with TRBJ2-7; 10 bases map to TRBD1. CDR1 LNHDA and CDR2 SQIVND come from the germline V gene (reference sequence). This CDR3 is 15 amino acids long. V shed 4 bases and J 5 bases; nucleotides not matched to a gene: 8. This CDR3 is CASSNRQGASNEQYF. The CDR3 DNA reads TGTGCCAGTAGTAACCGACAGGGGGCTAGTAACGAGCAGTACTTC. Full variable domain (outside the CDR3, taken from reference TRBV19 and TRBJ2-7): DGGITQSPKYLFRKEGQNVTLSCEQNLNHDAMYWYRQDPGQGLRLIYYSQIVNDFQKGDIAEGYSVSREKKESFPLTVTSAQKNPTAFYLCASSNRQGASNEQYFGPGTRLTVT.

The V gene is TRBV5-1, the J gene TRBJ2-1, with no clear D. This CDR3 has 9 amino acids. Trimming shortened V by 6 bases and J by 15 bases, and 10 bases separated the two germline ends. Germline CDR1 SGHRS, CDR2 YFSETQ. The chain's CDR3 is CASNRGGFF. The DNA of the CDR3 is TGCGCCAGCAACCGCGGCGGGTTCTTC.

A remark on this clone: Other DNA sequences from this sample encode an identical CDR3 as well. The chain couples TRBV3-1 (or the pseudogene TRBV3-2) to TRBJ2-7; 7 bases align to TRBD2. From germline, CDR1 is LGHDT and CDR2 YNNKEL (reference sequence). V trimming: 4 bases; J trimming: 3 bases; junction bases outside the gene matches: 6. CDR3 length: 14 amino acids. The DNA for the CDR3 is TGTGCCAGCAGCCTCTCTAGCGGCCACTACGAGCAGTACTTC. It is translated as CASSLSSGHYEQYF.

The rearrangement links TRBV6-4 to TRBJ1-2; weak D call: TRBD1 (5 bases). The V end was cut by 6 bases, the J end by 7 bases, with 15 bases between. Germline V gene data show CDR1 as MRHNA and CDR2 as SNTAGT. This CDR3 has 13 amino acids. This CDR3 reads CASSSDSGGGYTF. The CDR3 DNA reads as TGTGCCAGCAGCTCGGACTCGGGGGGTGGCTACACCTTC.

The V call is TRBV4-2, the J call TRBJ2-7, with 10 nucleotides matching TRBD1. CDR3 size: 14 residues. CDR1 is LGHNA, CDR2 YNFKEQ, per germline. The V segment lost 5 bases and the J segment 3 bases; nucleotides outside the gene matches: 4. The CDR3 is CASSTWTGGYEQYF. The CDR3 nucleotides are TGTGCCAGCAGCACCTGGACAGGGGGCTACGAGCAGTACTTC.

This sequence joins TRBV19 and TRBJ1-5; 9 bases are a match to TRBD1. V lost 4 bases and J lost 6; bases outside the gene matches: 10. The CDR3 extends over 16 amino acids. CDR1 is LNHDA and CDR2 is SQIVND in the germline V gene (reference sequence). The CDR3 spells CASSTSPGQGGQPQHF. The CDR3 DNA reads TGTGCCAGTAGTACTTCCCCGGGACAGGGCGGTCAGCCCCAGCATTTT.

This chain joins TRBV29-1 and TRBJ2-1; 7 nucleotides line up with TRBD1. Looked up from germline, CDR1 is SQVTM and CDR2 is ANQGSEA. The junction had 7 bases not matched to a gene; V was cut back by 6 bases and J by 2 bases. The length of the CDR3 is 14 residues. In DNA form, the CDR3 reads TGCAGCGTCCCGACAGGGCAAACCTACAATGAGCAGTTCTTC. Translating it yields CSVPTGQTYNEQFF.

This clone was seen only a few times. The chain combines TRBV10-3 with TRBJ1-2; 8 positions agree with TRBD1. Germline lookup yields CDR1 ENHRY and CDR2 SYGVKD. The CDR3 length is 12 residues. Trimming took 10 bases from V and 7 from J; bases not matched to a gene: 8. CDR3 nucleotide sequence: TGTGCCACCGGACAGGGAGCTGCTGGCTACACCTTC. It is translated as CATGQGAAGYTF.